The 25 T cell receptor beta chains below all came from one sample that was sequenced in a study of blood T cell repertoires in COVID-19. TCRdb's copy holds only in-frame clones and misses some; the assay was immunoSEQ multiplex PCR. The top ten hold approximately 4% of the sample, which has 200,000 to 300,000 clones, around 80% seen once. Source material: peripheral blood. These receptors were taken from a man between 60 and 75 years old with acute or convalescent COVID-19.

The V gene is TRBV5-1, the J gene TRBJ2-2; TRBD1 is a possible D gene (6 bases). The germline gives CDR1 SGHRS, CDR2 YFSETQ. The CDR3 length is 15 residues. Trimming removed 0 bases from V and 7 bases from J, with 13 bases in between. Here the CDR3 reads CASSLGTGIGGELFF. The CDR3 nucleotides read TGCGCCAGCAGCTTGGGTACAGGGATAGGCGGGGAGCTGTTTTTT.

This clone came up once. V is TRBV6-5 and J is TRBJ1-1, with D maybe TRBD1 (5 bases). Trimming left V 4 bases short and J 3 bases short, with 9 bases between. Germline CDR1 MNHEY, CDR2 SVGAGI. The length of the CDR3 is 13 residues. The DNA for the CDR3 is TGTGCCAGCAGTTTAGGACACGACACTGAAGCTTTCTTT. Translated, it gives CASSLGHDTEAFF.

Only one count was recorded for this clone. The chain joins TRBV6-1 to TRBJ1-2; no definite D call. CDR1 is MNHNS, CDR2 SASEGT, per germline. The CDR3 has 14 amino acids. Trimming shortened V by 1 base and J by 4 bases, and 10 bases separated the two germline ends. This CDR3 is CASSEGQASYGYTF. The CDR3 coding sequence is TGTGCCAGCAGTGAAGGTCAGGCAAGCTATGGCTACACCTTC.

The chain uses TRBV11-2 and TRBJ2-3, with a tentative D call TRBD1 (5 bases). CDR3 length: 13 residues. CDR1 and CDR2 from the germline V gene are SGHAT and FQNNGV. V lost 5 bases to trimming and J lost 6 bases, with 12 bases between them. Here the CDR3 DNA reads TGTGCCAGCAGCACAGGCCTTGCGGATACGCAGTATTTT. It yields the protein CASSTGLADTQYF.

The V and J genes are TRBV3-1 (or the pseudogene TRBV3-2) and TRBJ2-3; the D gene is possibly TRBD2 (5 bases). V was cut by 1 base and J by 8 bases, with 13 bases left in between. The CDR3 is 14 residues long. Germline V gene sequence: CDR1 LGHDT, CDR2 YNNKEL (reference sequence). The CDR3 sequence: CASSQGGVGPTQYF. The CDR3 DNA reads TGTGCCAGCAGCCAAGGGGGAGTGGGTCCTACGCAGTATTTT.

The chain has TRBV21-1 and TRBJ2-1; TRBD2, as called in the table, went unchecked against the DNA. TRBV21-1 is an annotated pseudogene. CDR3 length equals 18 residues. The CDR3, as DNA: TGTGCCAGCACCGTTTACCCCATAGCGGGAGTTCCCTACAATGAGCAGTTCTTC. This gives the protein CASTVYPIAGVPYNEQFF.

The chain carries TRBV4-2 and TRBJ1-2, with D uncertain. Trimming pared 0 bases from V and 8 bases from J, leaving 13 bases between. CDR3 length: 14 residues. Germline CDR1 reads LGHNA; CDR2 reads YNFKEQ. CDR3 in DNA: TGTGCCAGCAGCCAAGATCGCCGGGAAGAGGGCTACACCTTC. Translating gives CASSQDRREEGYTF.

V is TRBV6-5 and J is TRBJ1-1; D unclear. This CDR3 is built from 11 residues. Germline V lookup: CDR1 MNHEY, CDR2 SVGAGI. Between the trimmed V and J ends, which lost 6 bases and 7 bases, there was a span of 9 bases. The CDR3 nucleotides read TGTGCCAGCAGCCTGACACTTGAAGCTTTCTTT. Encoded protein: CASSLTLEAFF.

The CDR3 loop is CASSPSGTGYYEQYF. The DNA for the CDR3 is TGCGCCAGCAGCCCGTCCGGGACAGGTTACTACGAGCAGTACTTC. The chain is built from TRBV5-1 and TRBJ2-7, with 8 bases fitting TRBD1. The CDR3 length is 15 residues. The germline V gene encodes CDR1 SGHRS and CDR2 YFSETQ. V shed 4 bases, J shed 3 bases, and the junction held 9 bases outside the gene matches.

The V gene is TRBV28, the J gene TRBJ2-3, with unresolved D. The CDR3 is 14 residues long. The V end lost 4 bases, the J end lost 1 base, and 9 bases lay between the germline ends. CDR1 is MDHEN and CDR2 is SYDVKM in the germline V gene. Here the CDR3 DNA reads TGTGCCAGCAGTTCTACTATTCGCACAGATACGCAGTATTTT. This gives the protein CASSSTIRTDTQYF.

The gene calls are TRBV12-5 and TRBJ1-1, with 7 positions matching TRBD1. The CDR3 has 17 amino acids. Germline CDR1 is LGHNT and CDR2 is FRNRAP. J was trimmed by 0 bases and V by 0 bases; bases with no gene match: 7. This CDR3 reads CASGLVLTGLLNTEAFF. CDR3 nucleotides: TGTGCTAGTGGTTTGGTTTTGACAGGGCTGTTGAACACTGAAGCTTTCTTT.

The V call is TRBV14, the J call TRBJ2-7, with TRBD1 identical over 7 bases. V dropped 6 bases and J dropped 5; count of bases not matched to a gene: 7. Germline V gene data show CDR1 as SGHDN and CDR2 as FVKESK. The CDR3 totals 13 residues. The CDR3 loop is CASRPTGKHEQYF. The CDR3 coding sequence is TGTGCCAGCAGACCGACAGGGAAGCACGAGCAGTACTTC.

The J gene is TRBJ2-1, the V gene TRBV11-2; 8 bases line up with TRBD2. The CDR3 consists of 16 residues. J lost 8 bases, V lost 1 base, and 10 bases had no gene match. Looked up from germline, CDR1 is SGHAT and CDR2 is FQNNGV. The CDR3 DNA sequence: TGTGCCAGCAGCTTAGGGGTAGCGGGGAGGGTCGATGAGCAGTTCTTC. The encoded protein is CASSLGVAGRVDEQFF. Filled out from reference TRBV11-2 and TRBJ2-1, the complete variable domain reads EAGVAQSPRYKIIEKRQSVAFWCNPISGHATLYWYQQILGQGPKLLIQFQNNGVVDDSQLPKDRFSAERLKGVDSTLKIQPAKLEDSAVYLCASSLGVAGRVDEQFFGPGTRLTVL.

The rearrangement joins TRBV19 to TRBJ2-1, with TRBD1 identical over 10 bases. Germline V gene lookup returns CDR1 LNHDA and CDR2 SQIVND (reference sequence). J gave up 0 bases and V 5 bases, and 4 bases lay outside the gene matches. CDR3 length equals 16 residues. Here the CDR3 DNA reads TGTGCCAGTAGTGCCCGACAGGGGGCCTCCTACAATGAGCAGTTCTTC. Protein: CASSARQGASYNEQFF.

This clone was recorded once. The V gene is TRBV7-2, the J gene TRBJ1-3; possible D gene TRBD1, 5 bases. Trimming removed 2 bases at V and 0 bases at J, with 14 bases between. The length of the CDR3 is 17 residues. CDR1 is SGHTA, CDR2 FQGNSA, per germline. CDR3 region: CASSLWGGANSGNTIYF. Here the CDR3 DNA reads TGTGCCAGCAGCTTATGGGGTGGGGCCAACTCTGGAAACACCATATATTTT.

The gene calls are TRBV5-1 and TRBJ2-1; 9 bases line up with TRBD2. Germline V CDR1 and CDR2: SGHRS, YFSETQ. The CDR3 has 17 residues. V lost 5 bases to trimming and J lost 0 bases; unmatched junction nucleotides: 9. DNA for the CDR3: TGCGCCAGCAGACCTCTAGCGGGGACGAGCTCCTACAATGAGCAGTTCTTC. This translates into CASRPLAGTSSYNEQFF. The full variable domain, its missing parts supplied by reference TRBV5-1 and TRBJ2-1, is KAGVTQTPRYLIKTRGQQVTLSCSPISGHRSVSWYQQTPGQGLQFLFEYFSETQRNKGNFPGRFSGRQFSNSRSEMNVSTLELGDSALYLCASRPLAGTSSYNEQFFGPGTRLTVL.

About this clone itself: Other DNA sequences within the sample encode an identical CDR3. V usage is TRBV7-2 and J usage is TRBJ1-1; D not resolved. In germline, CDR1 is SGHTA, CDR2 FQGNSA. V lost 1 base and J lost 2, with 8 bases in between. This CDR3 is 14 amino acids long. As DNA, the CDR3 is TGTGCCAGCAGCTTAGTAGCTGGCAACACTGAAGCTTTCTTT. Its translation is CASSLVAGNTEAFF.

The chain carries TRBV4-3 and TRBJ2-2; TRBD1 matches at 8 bases. From germline, CDR1 is LGHNA and CDR2 YSLEER. The V gene end was trimmed by 3 bases and the J gene end by 5 bases; junction bases not matched to a gene: 2. CDR3 length: 14 residues. The CDR3 protein is CASSQTGVTGELFF. Here the CDR3 DNA reads TGCGCCAGCAGCCAGACAGGGGTGACCGGGGAGCTGTTTTTT.

This rearrangement joins TRBV6-2 or TRBV6-3 to TRBJ1-1, with a tentative D call TRBD1 (5 bases). V was cut by 2 bases and J by 11 bases, with 15 bases left in between. This CDR3 contains 13 residues. The germline CDR1 and CDR2 sequences are MNHEY and SVGEGT. The CDR3 coding sequence is TGTGCCAGCAGTTACGGCAGGGCCAGCTACGCTTTCTTT. Amino acids: CASSYGRASYAFF.

The chain uses TRBV25-1 and TRBJ2-5; TRBD1 aligns across 7 bases. Trimming took 3 bases from V and 3 from J; bases not matched to a gene: 7. The CDR3 runs 15 residues. Per the germline V gene, CDR1 is MGHDK and CDR2 is SYGVNS. The CDR3, as DNA: TGTGCCAGCAGTGATACCGGGACAGCTGAAGAGACCCAGTACTTC. This translates into CASSDTGTAEETQYF.

CDR3 DNA: TGTGCCAGCTCATCAAACAGGGGGGACTCTGGAAACACCATATATTTT. This sequence encodes CASSSNRGDSGNTIYF. The gene calls are TRBV18 and TRBJ1-3; TRBD1 aligns across 8 bases. CDR1 is KGHSH, CDR2 LQKENI, per germline. Germline trimming cut 5 bases from V and 0 bases from J; bases unmatched to any gene: 6. The CDR3 is 16 amino acids.

The genes are TRBV5-1 and TRBJ2-5; TRBD1 aligns across 8 bases. The ends lost 2 bases at V and 5 bases at J; junction bases unmatched: 8. The CDR3 has 15 amino acids. Germline CDR1 and CDR2: SGHRS and YFSETQ. The CDR3 nucleotides are TGCGCCAGCAGCTTCCAGGACAGGGAAAGTGAGACCCAGTACTTC. Residues: CASSFQDRESETQYF.

This sequence joins TRBV4-1 and TRBJ2-5, with TRBD1 matching over 8 bases. CDR1 and CDR2 from the germline V gene are MGHRA and YSYEKL. This CDR3 contains 17 residues. V lost 5 bases to trimming and J lost 5 bases; unmatched junction nucleotides: 16. The CDR3 sequence: CASSGHPQGAGWETQYF. The DNA of the CDR3 is TGCGCCAGCAGCGGACACCCTCAGGGGGCAGGATGGGAGACCCAGTACTTC.

This clone was picked up one time. The chain joins TRBV2 to TRBJ1-6; D perhaps matches TRBD1 (5 bases). CDR3 length: 15 amino acids. The ends were cut back, 2 bases at V and 7 bases at J, with 12 bases in the middle. Germline V gives CDR1 SNHLY, CDR2 FYNNEI. As DNA, the CDR3 is TGTGCCAGCAGTGAACAGGGTCTGCACAATTCACCCCTCCACTTT. It encodes CASSEQGLHNSPLHF.

V and J are TRBV2 and TRBJ2-1; tentative D call: TRBD2 (7 bases). The CDR3 runs 15 residues. Germline V lookup: CDR1 SNHLY, CDR2 FYNNEI. V lost 8 bases and J 6 bases, leaving 20 bases between the germline ends. This CDR3 reads CASVGGAGVRNEQFF. The DNA of the CDR3 is TGTGCCAGCGTAGGGGGGGCGGGAGTACGCAATGAGCAGTTCTTC. The full variable domain, in which reference TRBV2 and TRBJ2-1 provide the parts outside the CDR3, is EPEVTQTPSHQVTQMGQEVILRCVPISNHLYFYWYRQILGQKVEFLVSFYNNEISEKSEIFDDQFSVERPDGSNFTLKIRSTKLEDSAMYFCASVGGAGVRNEQFFGPGTRLTVL.